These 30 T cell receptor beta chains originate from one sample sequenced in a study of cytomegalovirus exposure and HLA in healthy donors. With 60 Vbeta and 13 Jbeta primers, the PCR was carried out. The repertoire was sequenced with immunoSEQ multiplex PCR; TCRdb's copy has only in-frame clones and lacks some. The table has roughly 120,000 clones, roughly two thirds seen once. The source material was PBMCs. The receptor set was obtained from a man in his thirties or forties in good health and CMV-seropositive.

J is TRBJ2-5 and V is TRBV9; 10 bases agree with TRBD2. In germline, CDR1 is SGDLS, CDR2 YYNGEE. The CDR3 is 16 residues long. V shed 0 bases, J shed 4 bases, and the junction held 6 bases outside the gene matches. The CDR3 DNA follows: TGTGCCAGCAGCGTAGACAGCGGGAGGGGAAGAGAGACCCAGTACTTC. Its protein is CASSVDSGRGRETQYF. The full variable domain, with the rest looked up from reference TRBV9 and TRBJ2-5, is DSGVTQTPKHLITATGQRVTLRCSPRSGDLSVYWYQQSLDQGLQFLIQYYNGEERAKGNILERFSAQQFPDLHSELNLSSLELGDSALYFCASSVDSGRGRETQYFGPGTRLLVL.

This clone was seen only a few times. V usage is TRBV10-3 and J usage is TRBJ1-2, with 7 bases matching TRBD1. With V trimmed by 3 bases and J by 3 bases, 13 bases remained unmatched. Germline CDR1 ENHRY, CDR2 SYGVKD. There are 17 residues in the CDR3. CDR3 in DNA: TGTGCCATCAGTGAAAAATTACTGACAGGGTATGACTATGGCTACACCTTC. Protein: CAISEKLLTGYDYGYTF.

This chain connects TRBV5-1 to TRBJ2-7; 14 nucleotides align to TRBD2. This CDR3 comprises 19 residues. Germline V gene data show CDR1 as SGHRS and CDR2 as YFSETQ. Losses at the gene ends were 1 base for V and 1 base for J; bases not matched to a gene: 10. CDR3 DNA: TGCGCCAGCAGCTTGCCCTTCGGGACTAGCGGGAGACGGTCCTACGAGCAGTACTTC. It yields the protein CASSLPFGTSGRRSYEQYF.

For the CDR3, the DNA is TGTGCCAGCAGCCAAGTCGCCCACGGGCAAGAGACCCAGTACTTC. Translation gives CASSQVAHGQETQYF. The chain uses TRBV4-2 and TRBJ2-5, with D uncertain. The CDR3 is 15 residues long. V shed 1 base and J shed 2 bases, with 11 bases lying between them. Germline CDR1 is LGHNA and CDR2 is YNFKEQ.

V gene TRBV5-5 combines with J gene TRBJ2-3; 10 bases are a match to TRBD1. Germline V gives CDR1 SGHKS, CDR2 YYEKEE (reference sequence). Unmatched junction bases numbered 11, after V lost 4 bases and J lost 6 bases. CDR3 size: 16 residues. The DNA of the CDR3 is TGTGCCAGCAGCGGTACCGGGACAGGGGTAGGGGATACGCAGTATTTT. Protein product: CASSGTGTGVGDTQYF. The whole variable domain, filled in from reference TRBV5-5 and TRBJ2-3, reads DAGVTQSPTHLIKTRGQQVTLRCSPISGHKSVSWYQQVLGQGPQFIFQYYEKEERGRGNFPDRFSARQFPNYSSELNVNALLLGDSALYLCASSGTGTGVGDTQYFGPGTRLTVL.

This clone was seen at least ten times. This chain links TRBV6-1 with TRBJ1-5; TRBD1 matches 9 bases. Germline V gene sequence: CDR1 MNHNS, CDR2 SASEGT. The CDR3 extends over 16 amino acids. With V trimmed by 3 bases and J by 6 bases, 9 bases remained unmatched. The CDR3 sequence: CASSEGQGGWAQPQHF. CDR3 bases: TGTGCCAGCAGTGAGGGACAGGGAGGCTGGGCTCAGCCCCAGCATTTT.

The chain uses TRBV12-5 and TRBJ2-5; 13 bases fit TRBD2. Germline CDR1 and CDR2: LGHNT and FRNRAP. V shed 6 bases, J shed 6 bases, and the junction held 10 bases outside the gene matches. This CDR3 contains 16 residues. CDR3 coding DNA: TGTGCTAGTGGCCCCGGACTAGCGGGAGATTTTCAGACCCAGTACTTC. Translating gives CASGPGLAGDFQTQYF.

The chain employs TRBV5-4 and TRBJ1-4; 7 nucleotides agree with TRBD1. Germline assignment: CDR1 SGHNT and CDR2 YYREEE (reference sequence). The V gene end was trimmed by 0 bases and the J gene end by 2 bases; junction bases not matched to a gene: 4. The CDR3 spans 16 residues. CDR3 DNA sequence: TGTGCCAGCAGCTTGGCCGAAGGGGGCACTAATGAAAAACTGTTTTTT. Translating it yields CASSLAEGGTNEKLFF.

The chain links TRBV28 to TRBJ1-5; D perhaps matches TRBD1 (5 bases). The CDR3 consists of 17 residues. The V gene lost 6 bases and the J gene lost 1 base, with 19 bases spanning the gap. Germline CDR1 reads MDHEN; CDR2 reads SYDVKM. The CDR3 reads CASRSNKGIASNQPQHF. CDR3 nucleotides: TGTGCCAGCAGGTCAAACAAGGGGATCGCAAGCAATCAGCCCCAGCATTTT.

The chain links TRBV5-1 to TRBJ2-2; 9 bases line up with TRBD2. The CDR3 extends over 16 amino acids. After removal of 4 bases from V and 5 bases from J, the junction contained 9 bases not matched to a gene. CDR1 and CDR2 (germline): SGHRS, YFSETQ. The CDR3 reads CASSPSAGGGTGELFF. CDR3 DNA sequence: TGCGCCAGCAGCCCCTCGGCGGGAGGGGGAACCGGGGAGCTGTTTTTT.

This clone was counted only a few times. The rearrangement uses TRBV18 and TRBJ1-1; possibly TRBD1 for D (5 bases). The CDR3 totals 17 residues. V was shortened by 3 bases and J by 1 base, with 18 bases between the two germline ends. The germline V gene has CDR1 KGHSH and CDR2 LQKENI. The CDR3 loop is CASSPHMGGDTNTEAFF. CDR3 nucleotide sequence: TGTGCCAGCTCACCCCACATGGGGGGGGATACGAACACTGAAGCTTTCTTT.

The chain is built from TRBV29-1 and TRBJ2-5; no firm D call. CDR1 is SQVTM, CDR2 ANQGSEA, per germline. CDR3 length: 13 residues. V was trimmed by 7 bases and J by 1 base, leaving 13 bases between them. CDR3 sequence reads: CSGSGDFQETQYF. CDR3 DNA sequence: TGCAGCGGAAGTGGCGACTTCCAAGAGACCCAGTACTTC.

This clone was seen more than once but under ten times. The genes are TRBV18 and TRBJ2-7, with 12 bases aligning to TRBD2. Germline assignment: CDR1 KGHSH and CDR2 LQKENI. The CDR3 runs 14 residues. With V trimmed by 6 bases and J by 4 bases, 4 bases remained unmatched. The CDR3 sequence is CASSQTSGSYEQYF. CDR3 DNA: TGTGCCAGCTCCCAGACTAGCGGGAGTTACGAGCAGTACTTC.

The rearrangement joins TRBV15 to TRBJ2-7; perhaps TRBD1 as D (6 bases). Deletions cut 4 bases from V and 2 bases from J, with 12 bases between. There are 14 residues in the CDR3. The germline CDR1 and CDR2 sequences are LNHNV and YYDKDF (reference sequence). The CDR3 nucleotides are TGTGCCACCAGCATCCGACAGGTACCCTACGAGCAGTACTTC. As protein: CATSIRQVPYEQYF.

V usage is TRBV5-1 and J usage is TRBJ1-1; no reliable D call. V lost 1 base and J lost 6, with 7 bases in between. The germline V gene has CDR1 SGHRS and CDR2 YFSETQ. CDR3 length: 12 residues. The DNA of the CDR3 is TGCGCCAGCAGCTTGAGAGAGGCTGAAGCTTTCTTT. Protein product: CASSLREAEAFF.

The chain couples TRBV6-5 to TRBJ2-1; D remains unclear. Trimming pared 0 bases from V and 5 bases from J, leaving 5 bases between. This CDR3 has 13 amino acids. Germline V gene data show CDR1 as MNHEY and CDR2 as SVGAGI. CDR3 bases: TGTGCCAGCAGTTACTCCCAGAACAATGAGCAGTTCTTC. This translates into CASSYSQNNEQFF.

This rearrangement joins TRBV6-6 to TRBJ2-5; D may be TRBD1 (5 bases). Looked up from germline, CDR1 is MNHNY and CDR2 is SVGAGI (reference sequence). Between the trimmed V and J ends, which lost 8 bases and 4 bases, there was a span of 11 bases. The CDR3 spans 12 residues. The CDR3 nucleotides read TGTGCCAGCTCTTCAGGGCGAGAGACCCAGTACTTC. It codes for CASSSGRETQYF.

For the CDR3, the DNA is TGTGCCTGGAGCGCGGGACTAGCGGGAGGAGATACGCAGTATTTT. Its protein product is CAWSAGLAGGDTQYF. The chain uses TRBV30 and TRBJ2-3, with TRBD2 matching over 15 bases. The V and J ends lost 3 bases and 5 bases, in that order; junction bases with no gene match: 3. The germline gives CDR1 GTSNPN, CDR2 SVGIG (reference sequence). The CDR3 is made up of 15 amino acids.

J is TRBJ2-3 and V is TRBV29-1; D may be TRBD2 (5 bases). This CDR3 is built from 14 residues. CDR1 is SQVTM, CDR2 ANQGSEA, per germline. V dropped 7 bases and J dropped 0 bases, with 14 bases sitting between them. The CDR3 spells CSAREPYSTDTQYF. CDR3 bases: TGCAGCGCTCGGGAACCCTATAGCACAGATACGCAGTATTTT.

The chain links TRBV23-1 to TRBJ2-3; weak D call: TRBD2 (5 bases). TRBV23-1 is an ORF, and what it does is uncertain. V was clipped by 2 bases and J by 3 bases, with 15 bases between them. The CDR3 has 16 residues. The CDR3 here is CASSQRAGDGTDTQYF. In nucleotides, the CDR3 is TGCGCCAGCAGTCAACGGGCGGGTGATGGGACAGATACGCAGTATTTT.

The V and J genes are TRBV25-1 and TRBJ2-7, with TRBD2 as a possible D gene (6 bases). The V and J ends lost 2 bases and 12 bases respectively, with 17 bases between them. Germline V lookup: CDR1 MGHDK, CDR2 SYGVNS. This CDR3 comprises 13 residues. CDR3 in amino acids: CASSEANRDSRYF. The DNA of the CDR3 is TGTGCCAGCAGTGAAGCTAACCGGGACTCCCGGTACTTC.

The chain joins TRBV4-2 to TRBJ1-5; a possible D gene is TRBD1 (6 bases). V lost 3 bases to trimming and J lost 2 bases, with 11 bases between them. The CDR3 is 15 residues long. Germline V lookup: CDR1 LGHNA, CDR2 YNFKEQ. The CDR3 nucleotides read TGTGCCAGCAGCCATACAGGGCTGGGCAATCAGCCCCAGCATTTT. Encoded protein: CASSHTGLGNQPQHF.

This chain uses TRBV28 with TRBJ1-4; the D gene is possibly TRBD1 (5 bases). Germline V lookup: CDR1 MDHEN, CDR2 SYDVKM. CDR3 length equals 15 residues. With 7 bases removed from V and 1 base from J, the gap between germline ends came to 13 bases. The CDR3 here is CASIGEVGTNEKLFF. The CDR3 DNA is TGTGCCAGCATAGGGGAAGTTGGAACTAATGAAAAACTGTTTTTT.

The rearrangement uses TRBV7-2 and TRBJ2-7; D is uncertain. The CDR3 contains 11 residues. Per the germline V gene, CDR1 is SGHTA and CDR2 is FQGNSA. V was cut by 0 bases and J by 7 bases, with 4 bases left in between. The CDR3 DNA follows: TGTGCCAGCAGCTTAGCTAAAGAGCAGTACTTC. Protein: CASSLAKEQYF.

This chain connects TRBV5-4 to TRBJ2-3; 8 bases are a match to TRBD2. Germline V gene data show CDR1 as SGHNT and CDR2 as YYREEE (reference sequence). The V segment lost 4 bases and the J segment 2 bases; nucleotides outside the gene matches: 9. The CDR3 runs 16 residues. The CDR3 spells CASSLVASGHTDTQYF. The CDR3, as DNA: TGTGCCAGCAGCCTGGTGGCTAGCGGGCACACAGATACGCAGTATTTT.

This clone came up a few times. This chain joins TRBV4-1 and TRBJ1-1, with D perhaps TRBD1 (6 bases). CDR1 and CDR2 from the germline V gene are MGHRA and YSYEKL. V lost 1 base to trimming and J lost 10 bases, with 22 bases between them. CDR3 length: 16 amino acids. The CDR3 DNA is TGCGCCAGCAGCCAAGGTAGTTGGTCGTTGGGGGGGCGAGCTTTCTTT. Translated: CASSQGSWSLGGRAFF.

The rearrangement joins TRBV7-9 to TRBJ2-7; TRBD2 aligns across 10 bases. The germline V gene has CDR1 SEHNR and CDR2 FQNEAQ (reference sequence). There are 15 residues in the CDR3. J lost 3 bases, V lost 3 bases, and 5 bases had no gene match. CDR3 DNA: TGTGCCAGCAGCTTCACCTTAGCGGGGGGCTACGAGCAGTACTTC. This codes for CASSFTLAGGYEQYF.

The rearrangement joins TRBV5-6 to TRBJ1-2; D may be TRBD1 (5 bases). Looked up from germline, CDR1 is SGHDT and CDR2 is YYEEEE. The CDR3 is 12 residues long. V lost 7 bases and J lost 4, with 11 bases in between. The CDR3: CASSRGSYGYTF. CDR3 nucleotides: TGTGCCAGCTCCCGGGGGTCCTATGGCTACACCTTC.

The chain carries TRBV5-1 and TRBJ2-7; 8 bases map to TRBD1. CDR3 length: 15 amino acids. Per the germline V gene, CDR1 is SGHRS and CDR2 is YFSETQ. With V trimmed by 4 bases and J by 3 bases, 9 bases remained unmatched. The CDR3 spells CASSPGTGQDYEQYF. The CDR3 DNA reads TGCGCCAGCAGCCCCGGAACGGGACAGGACTACGAGCAGTACTTC.

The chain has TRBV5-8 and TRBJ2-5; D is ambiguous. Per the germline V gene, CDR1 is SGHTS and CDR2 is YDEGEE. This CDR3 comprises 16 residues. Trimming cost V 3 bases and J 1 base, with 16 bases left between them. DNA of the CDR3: TGTGCCAGCAGCTATGAGGCAGCCGCCTTCCAAGAGACCCAGTACTTC. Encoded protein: CASSYEAAAFQETQYF.